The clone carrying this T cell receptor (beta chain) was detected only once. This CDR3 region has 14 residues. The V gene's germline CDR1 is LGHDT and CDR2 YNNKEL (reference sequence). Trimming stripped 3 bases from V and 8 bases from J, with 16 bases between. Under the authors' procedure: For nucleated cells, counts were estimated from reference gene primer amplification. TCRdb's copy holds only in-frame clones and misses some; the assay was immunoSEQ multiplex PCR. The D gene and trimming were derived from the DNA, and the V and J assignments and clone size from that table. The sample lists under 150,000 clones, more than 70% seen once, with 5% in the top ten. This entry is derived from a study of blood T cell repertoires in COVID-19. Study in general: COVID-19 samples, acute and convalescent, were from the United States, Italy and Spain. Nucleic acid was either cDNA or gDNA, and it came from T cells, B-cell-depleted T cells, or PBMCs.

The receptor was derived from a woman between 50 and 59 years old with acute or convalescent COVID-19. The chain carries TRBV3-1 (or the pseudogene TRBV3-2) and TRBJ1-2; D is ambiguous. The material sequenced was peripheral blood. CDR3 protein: CASSHQVSLEGYTF. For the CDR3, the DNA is TGTGCCAGCAGCCATCAGGTATCTTTGGAAGGCTACACCTTC.